The 18 T cell receptor beta chains presented below share a single source sample, sequenced in a study of cytomegalovirus exposure and HLA in healthy donors (dated by TCRdb to 2017 to 2019). Libraries were made using the immunoSEQ multiplex PCR assay. For the multiplex PCR, a mixture combining 60 forward primers for TCR Vbeta segments and 13 reverse primers for TCR Jbeta segments was used. Held by TCRdb, this immuneACCESS table contains in-frame sequences only and omits some clones. Under half of the omission traces to an unresolved V gene where checked; the cause of the rest is unknown. This sample gives roughly 87,000 clones in total; about 85% of them show up just once. Together, the top ten hold roughly 15% of the sample. Material: PBMCs. These receptors originate from a woman in her 40s in good health and CMV-seropositive.

This chain uses TRBV30 with TRBJ1-1; D is undetermined. Trimming shortened V by 0 bases and J by 0 bases, and 5 bases separated the two germline ends. Germline CDR1 and CDR2: GTSNPN and SVGIG (reference sequence). This CDR3 is 13 amino acids long. The CDR3 reads CAWSVQVNTEAFF. The DNA of the CDR3 is TGTGCCTGGAGTGTTCAGGTGAACACTGAAGCTTTCTTT.

The rearrangement joins TRBV7-8 to TRBJ1-5; no clear D. This CDR3 contains 15 residues. V was clipped by 5 bases and J by 4 bases, with 15 bases between them. CDR1 and CDR2 (germline): SGHVS, FQNEAQ. CDR3 protein: CASSPVRGRNQPQHF. CDR3 in DNA: TGTGCCAGCAGCCCCGTTCGGGGTAGGAATCAGCCCCAGCATTTT.

This chain connects TRBV6-4 to TRBJ2-3; 8 bases are a match to TRBD2. Trimming at V came to 6 bases and at J to 4 bases, leaving 6 bases not matched to a gene. The germline V gene encodes CDR1 MRHNA and CDR2 SNTAGT. The CDR3 length is 14 residues. The CDR3 DNA reads as TGTGCCAGCAGCCTCGGACTAGCTGCAGATACGCAGTATTTT. Translated, it gives CASSLGLAADTQYF.

The gene calls are TRBV28 and TRBJ1-1; maybe TRBD1 (5 bases). V was clipped by 3 bases and J by 1 base, with 18 bases between them. Germline V gives CDR1 MDHEN, CDR2 SYDVKM. There are 17 residues in the CDR3. DNA of the CDR3: TGTGCCAGCAGTTTCCTAGGTCAGGGACTGGGGAACACTGAAGCTTTCTTT. Protein: CASSFLGQGLGNTEAFF.

The chain uses TRBV18 and TRBJ1-3; D is unresolved. This CDR3 is built from 14 residues. The germline V gene has CDR1 KGHSH and CDR2 LQKENI. V was trimmed by 3 bases and J by 4 bases, leaving 10 bases between them. This CDR3 reads CASSPEVEGNTIYF. DNA for the CDR3: TGTGCCAGCTCACCTGAAGTGGAGGGAAACACCATATATTTT.

This chain links TRBV2 with TRBJ1-1; TRBD1 matches at 7 bases. Germline V CDR1 and CDR2: SNHLY, FYNNEI. The CDR3 is 16 residues long. Trimming removed 6 bases from V and 0 bases from J; junction bases left unmatched: 10. The CDR3 DNA reads TGTGCCAGCAGCCCAAAGGACAGGCCATTGAACACTGAAGCTTTCTTT. It yields the protein CASSPKDRPLNTEAFF.

The chain links TRBV28 to TRBJ2-7; TRBD1 might be the D (7 bases). V was cut by 3 bases and J by 7 bases, with 16 bases left in between. The CDR3 sequence is 14 residues long. CDR1 MDHEN and CDR2 SYDVKM come from the germline V gene. The CDR3 sequence is CASSFLEGAQEQYF. The CDR3 nucleotides are TGTGCCAGCAGTTTTTTGGAGGGGGCCCAAGAGCAGTACTTC.

This chain connects TRBV7-3 to TRBJ2-1; D uncertain. In germline, CDR1 is SGHTA, CDR2 FQGTGA. Trimming stripped 5 bases from V and 3 bases from J, with 8 bases between. The CDR3 loop spans 13 amino acids. The CDR3 loop is CASSRDNYNEQFF. CDR3 in DNA: TGTGCCAGCAGCCGAGATAACTACAATGAGCAGTTCTTC.

This clone appeared a single time. The V and J genes are TRBV7-9 and TRBJ2-7; D not resolved. The germline V and J ends were trimmed by 1 base and 0 bases, with 7 bases remaining between them. This CDR3 is built from 14 residues. The V gene's germline CDR1 is SEHNR and CDR2 FQNEAQ (reference sequence). The CDR3 nucleotides read TGTGCCAGCAGCTTAGACTTAAGCTCCTACGAGCAGTACTTC. Residues: CASSLDLSSYEQYF. Based on the CDR3 plus reference TRBV7-9 and TRBJ2-7, the full variable domain is DTGVSQNPRHKITKRGQNVTFRCDPISEHNRLYWYRQTLGQGPEFLTYFQNEAQLEKSRLLSDRFSAERPKGSFSTLEIQRTEQGDSAMYLCASSLDLSSYEQYFGPGTRLTVT.

This chain connects TRBV5-1 to TRBJ1-5, with a tentative D call TRBD1 (6 bases). This CDR3 is 15 amino acids long. Germline V gene lookup returns CDR1 SGHRS and CDR2 YFSETQ. V dropped 0 bases and J dropped 6 bases, with 13 bases sitting between them. The CDR3 DNA reads TGCGCCAGCAGCTTGGACGGGGGGGGCGTTCAGCCCCAGCATTTT. Translating gives CASSLDGGGVQPQHF. The full variable domain, in which reference TRBV5-1 and TRBJ1-5 provide the parts outside the CDR3, is KAGVTQTPRYLIKTRGQQVTLSCSPISGHRSVSWYQQTPGQGLQFLFEYFSETQRNKGNFPGRFSGRQFSNSRSEMNVSTLELGDSALYLCASSLDGGGVQPQHFGDGTRLSIL.

The chain is built from TRBV7-8 and TRBJ2-4; D not certain. Germline lookup yields CDR1 SGHVS and CDR2 FQNEAQ. CDR3 length: 14 amino acids. V was pared by 6 bases and J by 8 bases, with 17 bases between. The CDR3 DNA reads TGTGCCAGCAGACCCACTGGTGTAATCGACATTCAGTACTTC. This sequence encodes CASRPTGVIDIQYF.

This chain uses TRBV28 with TRBJ1-2, with D unresolved. V dropped 2 bases and J dropped 1 base, with 5 bases sitting between them. This CDR3 has 13 residues. Germline CDR1 MDHEN, CDR2 SYDVKM. For the CDR3, the DNA is TGTGCCAGCAGTTTACCGGGTAACTATGGCTACACCTTC. As protein: CASSLPGNYGYTF.

The chain has TRBV27 and TRBJ1-5; D is ambiguous. V was pared by 3 bases and J by 6 bases, with 12 bases between. Germline CDR1 MNHEY, CDR2 SMNVEV (reference sequence). This CDR3 region has 14 residues. CDR3 in amino acids: CASSLGQEAQPQHF. CDR3 DNA: TGTGCCAGCAGTTTGGGCCAGGAAGCTCAGCCCCAGCATTTT.

J is TRBJ2-7 and V is TRBV7-9; 7 positions agree with TRBD2. CDR3 length: 16 amino acids. Germline CDR1 SEHNR, CDR2 FQNEAQ (reference sequence). V shed 5 bases, J shed 3 bases, and the junction held 13 bases outside the gene matches. The CDR3 sequence: CASSIDPLASGYEQYF. The CDR3 DNA sequence: TGTGCCAGCAGCATCGATCCCCTGGCTAGCGGCTACGAGCAGTACTTC.

The chain couples TRBV6-1 to TRBJ2-5; 9 bases are a match to TRBD1. The CDR3 is 15 amino acids. Trimming at V came to 5 bases and at J to 9 bases, leaving 13 bases not matched to a gene. CDR1 and CDR2 (germline): MNHNS, SASEGT. The CDR3 DNA reads as TGTGCCAGCAGTTTGGGACAGGGACGAGCCCTGGCCCAGTACTTC. Translating gives CASSLGQGRALAQYF.

The gene calls are TRBV30 and TRBJ1-1, with TRBD1 identical over 7 bases. Germline values: CDR1 GTSNPN, CDR2 SVGIG (reference sequence). This CDR3 comprises 13 residues. V was clipped by 1 base and J by 3 bases; unmatched bases: 2. The CDR3 region has the DNA TGTGCCTGGAGTGAACAGGGGTACACTGAAGCTTTCTTT. This translates into CAWSEQGYTEAFF.

V and J are TRBV4-1 and TRBJ2-7; 8 bases match TRBD1. CDR3 length: 14 residues. Per germline, CDR1 MGHRA and CDR2 YSYEKL. Trimming took 4 bases from V and 5 from J; bases not matched to a gene: 7. CDR3 in DNA: TGCGCCAGCAGCCGGGGACAGGAGAGCAACGAGCAGTACTTC. Its translation is CASSRGQESNEQYF.

The chain joins TRBV10-3 to TRBJ2-1, with a tentative D call TRBD1 (5 bases). Germline CDR1 reads ENHRY; CDR2 reads SYGVKD. This CDR3 spans 13 amino acids. V lost 4 bases to trimming and J lost 12 bases, with 16 bases between them. The CDR3 region has the DNA TGTGCCATCAGTGGGCAGGAAAATGGGGCGCAGTTCTTC. Its protein is CAISGQENGAQFF.